This T cell receptor beta chain was observed in a study of radiotherapy plus CTLA-4 blockade in lung cancer. Trimming shortened V by 6 bases and J by 6 bases, and 21 bases separated the two germline ends. The CDR3 is made up of 15 amino acids. Germline V lookup: CDR1 SGHVS, CDR2 FQNEAQ. Profiling relied on immunoSEQ multiplex PCR, and the TCRdb table lists in-frame clones only, not all of them. This table has tens of thousands of clones, under 80% appearing once. Study findings and constraints: Blood saw expansion of tumor-derived TCR clones after radiotherapy plus ipilimumab.

This clone was detected only once. What it binds is not known. This specimen was peripheral blood, taken from a patient treated with radiotherapy plus ipilimumab. This receptor was taken from a human donor with non-small cell lung cancer who had a partial response to radiotherapy plus ipilimumab. Some clones in this sample may be carry-over from other donors' samples. The rearrangement joins TRBV7-8 to TRBJ2-7; D might be TRBD1 (6 bases). The CDR3 spells CASRRGWGPLGEQYF. CDR3 DNA sequence: TGTGCCAGCAGACGAGGTTGGGGGCCTTTGGGCGAGCAGTACTTC. Complete variable domain (other parts from reference TRBV7-8 and TRBJ2-7): GAGVSQSPRYKVAKRGQDVALRCDPISGHVSLFWYQQALGQGPEFLTYFQNEAQLDKSGLPSDRFFAERPEGSVSTLKIQRTQQEDSAVYLCASRRGWGPLGEQYFGPGTRLTVT.